This TCR beta chain was sequenced for a study of CD8+CD57+ T cells in acquired aplastic anemia. Notes on the study in general: The CD8+ Simpson's diversity of patients and controls was not significantly different.

In this sample, this clonotype turned up once. The antigen is unknown. The CDR3 has 15 amino acids. V lost 5 bases and J lost 8, with 21 bases in between. In germline, CDR1 is SGHAT, CDR2 FQNNGV. The study profiled TCR beta VDJ and CDR3 using genomic DNA as template. TCRdb reprocessed the reads via MiXCR and lists one record per CDR3 protein. The profile covers 150,000 to 200,000 distinct CDR3 sequences, with just under 65% appearing a single time and roughly 44% taken by the ten largest. The TCR sequence derives from a human donor in good health. The source material was sorted CD4+, CD8+, or CD8+CD57+ T cells (not recorded which) from PBMCs. The chain combines TRBV11-2 with TRBJ1-2, with D perhaps matching TRBD1 (5 bases). The CDR3 loop reads CASSPPGGGARGYTF. In nucleotides, the CDR3 is TGTGCCAGCAGCCCTCCCGGGGGAGGGGCGCGGGGCTACACCTTC.